The next 13 T cell receptor beta chains were all read from a single sample in a study of vaccination and CD4 T cells after COVID-19. The Oncomine TCR Beta short-read assay sequenced DNA from cultured CD4+ T cells. TCRdb independently ran MiXCR on the PCR reads; one entry per CDR3 protein. The sample comprises about 14,000 distinct CDR3 sequences, around 44% of which are singletons, and about 13% rests with the top ten. The treatment is: approximately 9-day PBMC culture with coronavirus spike peptide pools or control peptides (ViraFEST assay). Antigens for these TCRs are unknown. Sequencing used CD4+ T cells from blood, cultured in vitro. The receptors were sampled from a human donor who had recovered from COVID-19.

This clonotype appeared once. CDR3 bases: TGTGCCACCAGTGGGACTAGCGGGATCACAGATACGCAGTATTTT. Encoded protein: CATSGTSGITDTQYF. This chain connects TRBV24-1 to TRBJ2-3, with TRBD2 identical over 12 bases. Unmatched junction bases numbered 1, after V lost 5 bases and J lost 2 bases. The CDR3 loop spans 15 amino acids. Looked up from germline, CDR1 is KGHDR and CDR2 is SFDVKD.

This clonotype has just a few counts. The CDR3 reads CASRRARRTGELFF. In nucleotides, the CDR3 is TGCGCCAGCAGGAGGGCAAGGCGGACCGGGGAGCTGTTTTTT. V usage is TRBV10-1 and J usage is TRBJ2-2; D may be TRBD2 (5 bases). Germline V gives CDR1 WNHNN, CDR2 SYGVQD (reference sequence). The CDR3 is 14 residues long. Between the trimmed V and J ends, which lost 6 bases and 5 bases, there was a span of 13 bases.

The V and J genes are TRBV18 and TRBJ2-5, with 9 bases matching TRBD1. The V gene end was trimmed by 2 bases and the J gene end by 5 bases; junction bases not matched to a gene: 6. The germline V gene has CDR1 KGHSH and CDR2 LQKENI. This CDR3 has 15 residues. The CDR3 nucleotides are TGTGCCAGCTCACCAGGGACAGGGTTTGAGGAGACCCAGTACTTC. Residues: CASSPGTGFEETQYF.

This clonotype was detected a few times. V and J are TRBV7-2 and TRBJ1-3, with 7 bases that match TRBD1. CDR1 is SGHTA, CDR2 FQGNSA, per germline. Trimming at V came to 8 bases and at J to 8 bases, leaving 9 bases not matched to a gene. The CDR3 has 13 residues. The CDR3 spells CASADREAYTIYF. The CDR3 coding sequence is TGTGCCAGCGCCGACAGGGAGGCATACACCATATATTTT.

This clonotype was seen a few times. The chain is built from TRBV4-1 and TRBJ1-2; tentatively, D is TRBD1 (6 bases). The CDR3 extends over 15 amino acids. Looked up from germline, CDR1 is MGHRA and CDR2 is YSYEKL. V lost 2 bases and J 6 bases, leaving 16 bases between the germline ends. CDR3 amino acids: CASSQWDRGYDGYTF. DNA of the CDR3: TGCGCCAGCAGCCAATGGGATAGGGGGTATGATGGCTACACCTTC.

This chain joins TRBV6-1 and TRBJ1-5; D remains unclear. V lost 0 bases, J lost 7 bases, and 1 base lay in between. Germline V gives CDR1 MNHNS, CDR2 SASEGT. The CDR3 sequence is 11 residues long. The CDR3: CASSEAQPQHF. The CDR3 DNA follows: TGTGCCAGCAGTGAAGCCCAGCCCCAGCATTTT.

The chain links TRBV12-3 or TRBV12-4 to TRBJ1-5, with D possibly TRBD1 on 5 matching bases. Trimming left V 0 bases short and J 4 bases short, with 13 bases between. This CDR3 has 16 residues. CDR3 bases: TGTGCCAGCAGTTTAGCGTATGGGGGGGGAAATCAGCCCCAGCATTTT. Residues: CASSLAYGGGNQPQHF.

The rearrangement joins TRBV28 to TRBJ2-2; a possible D gene is TRBD1 (5 bases). The germline V and J ends were trimmed by 5 bases and 1 base, with 14 bases remaining between them. This CDR3 is 16 amino acids long. CDR1 is MDHEN, CDR2 SYDVKM, per germline. The CDR3 region is CASSPGPRRNTGELFF. Here the CDR3 DNA reads TGTGCCAGCAGTCCAGGGCCAAGGAGGAACACCGGGGAGCTGTTTTTT.

The chain links TRBV5-1 to TRBJ2-4; 9 bases align to TRBD2. The CDR3 consists of 15 residues. With V trimmed by 0 bases and J by 7 bases, 5 bases remained unmatched. Germline CDR1 and CDR2: SGHRS and YFSETQ. The CDR3: CASSLAPSGMNIQYF. The DNA of the CDR3 is TGCGCCAGCAGCTTGGCCCCTAGCGGGATGAACATTCAGTACTTC.

The chain carries TRBV24-1 and TRBJ2-3; D ambiguous. Trimming took off 1 base at V and 3 bases at J, with 4 bases between the two ends. The CDR3 is 13 residues long. Germline values: CDR1 KGHDR, CDR2 SFDVKD. The DNA for the CDR3 is TGTGCCACCAGTGATTTCCGTACAGATACGCAGTATTTT. This translates into CATSDFRTDTQYF.

The rearrangement links TRBV10-2 to TRBJ1-1; D is possibly TRBD1 (5 bases). The V gene's germline CDR1 is WSHSY and CDR2 SAAADI. The length of the CDR3 is 12 residues. Trimming took 4 bases from V and 8 from J, leaving 11 bases between them. CDR3 amino acids: CASSASWGEAFF. The CDR3 coding sequence is TGCGCCAGCAGTGCAAGCTGGGGGGAAGCTTTCTTT.

This chain uses TRBV30 with TRBJ1-1; 8 nucleotides agree with TRBD1. The CDR3 length is 15 residues. V dropped 3 bases and J dropped 5; count of bases not matched to a gene: 11. Germline-derived CDR1 and CDR2 are GTSNPN and SVGIG (reference sequence). CDR3 in DNA: TGTGCCTGGAGGGGATTACAGGGGGTTGGGACTGAAGCTTTCTTT. Encoded protein: CAWRGLQGVGTEAFF.

This clonotype was recorded once. The rearrangement joins TRBV5-4 to TRBJ2-2, with D perhaps matching TRBD1 (5 bases). Germline lookup yields CDR1 SGHNT and CDR2 YYREEE (reference sequence). CDR3 length equals 17 residues. V was shortened by 4 bases and J by 2 bases, with 18 bases between the two germline ends. CDR3 residues: CASSPRKGPSNTGELFF. Here the CDR3 DNA reads TGTGCCAGCAGCCCCCGGAAGGGGCCATCCAACACCGGGGAGCTGTTTTTT.